This TCR beta chain was obtained from a study of glioma-infiltrating T cells. The length of the CDR3 is 15 residues. Germline CDR1 is LGHDT and CDR2 is YNNKEL (reference sequence). Germline trimming cut 2 bases from V and 5 bases from J; bases unmatched to any gene: 8. About this clonotype itself: Antigen unknown.

The iRepertoire nested amplicon-rescue multiplex PCR amplified TCR alpha and beta CDR3s from RNA. Input was 100-400 ng of tissue mRNA or PBMC total RNA. TCRdb processed the multiplex PCR reads anew with MiXCR; each CDR3 protein has one entry. This repertoire shows approximately 90,000 distinct CDR3 sequences, less than 30% found once; its top ten account for 6.7%. Study outcomes and limitations: Tissue-blood divergence was below expectation in non-neoplastic patients, above in gliomas. Very few CDR3 sequences were shared between tissue and blood.

The receptor was derived from a human donor with low-grade glioma or glioblastoma, undergoing nonglioma brain surgery, or in good health (not recorded which). Material: glioma tissue, nonneoplastic brain tissue, or PBMCs (not recorded which). This sequence joins TRBV3-1 and TRBJ2-5, with TRBD2 identical over 7 bases. The CDR3 sequence is CASSQKAGNLETQYF. The CDR3 coding sequence is TGTGCCAGCAGCCAAAAAGCGGGAAACTTGGAGACCCAGTACTTC.